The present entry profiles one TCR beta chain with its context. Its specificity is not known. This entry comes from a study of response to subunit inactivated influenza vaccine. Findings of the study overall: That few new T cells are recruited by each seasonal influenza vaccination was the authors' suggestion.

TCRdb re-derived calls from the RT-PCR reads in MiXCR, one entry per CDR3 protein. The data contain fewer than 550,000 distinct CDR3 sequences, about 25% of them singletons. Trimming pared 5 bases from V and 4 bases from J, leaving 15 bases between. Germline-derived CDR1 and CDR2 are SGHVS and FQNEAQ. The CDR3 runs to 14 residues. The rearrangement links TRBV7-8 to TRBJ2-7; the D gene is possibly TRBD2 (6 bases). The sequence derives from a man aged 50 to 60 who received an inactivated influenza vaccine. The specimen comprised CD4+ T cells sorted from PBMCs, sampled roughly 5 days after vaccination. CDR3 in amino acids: CASSRSRGVYEQYF. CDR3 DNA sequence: TGTGCCAGCAGCCGCTCTCGCGGGGTTTACGAGCAGTACTTC.